The clone carrying this TCR beta chain was seen repeatedly, ten times or more. Its matching antigen is unknown. This sample was taken from a study of T cells after yellow fever vaccination. Study observations and caveats: A small share of clonotypes appeared in both CD4 and CD8 compartments.

The ends were cut back, 6 bases at V and 4 bases at J, with 12 bases in the middle. The CDR3 loop spans 13 amino acids. In TCRdb, the 5' RACE reads were re-called with MiXCR into one record per CDR3 protein. The sample records approximately 240,000 distinct CDR3 sequences, 3.6% being singletons. Sequencing used PBMCs, obtained 15 days after the yellow fever booster vaccination. The origin of this receptor is a man between 18 and 29 years old who received the YFV17D yellow fever vaccine. The chain recombines TRBV12-3 or TRBV12-4 with TRBJ1-2, with D possibly being TRBD1 (6 bases). This chain's CDR3 is CASSYRVLYGYTF. In DNA form, the CDR3 reads TGTGCCAGCAGCTACAGGGTCCTCTATGGCTACACCTTC.